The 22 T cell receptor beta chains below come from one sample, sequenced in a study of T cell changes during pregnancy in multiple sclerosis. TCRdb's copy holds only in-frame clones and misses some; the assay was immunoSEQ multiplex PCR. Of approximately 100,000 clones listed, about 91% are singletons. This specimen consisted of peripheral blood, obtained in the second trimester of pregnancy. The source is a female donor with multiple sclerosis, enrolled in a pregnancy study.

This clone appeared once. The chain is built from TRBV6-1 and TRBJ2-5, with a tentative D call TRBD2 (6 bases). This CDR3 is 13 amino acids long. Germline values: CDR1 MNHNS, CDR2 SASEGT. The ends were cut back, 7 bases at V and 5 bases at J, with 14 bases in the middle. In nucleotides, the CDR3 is TGTGCCAGCAACCGGGAGTCCCCTGAGACCCAGTACTTC. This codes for CASNRESPETQYF.

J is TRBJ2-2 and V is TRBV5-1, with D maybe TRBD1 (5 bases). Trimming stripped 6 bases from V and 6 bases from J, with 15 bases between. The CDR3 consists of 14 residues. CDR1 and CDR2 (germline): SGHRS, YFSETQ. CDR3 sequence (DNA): TGCGCCAGCAAGGGGCAGGGTCTCCCCGGGGAGCTGTTTTTT. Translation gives CASKGQGLPGELFF.

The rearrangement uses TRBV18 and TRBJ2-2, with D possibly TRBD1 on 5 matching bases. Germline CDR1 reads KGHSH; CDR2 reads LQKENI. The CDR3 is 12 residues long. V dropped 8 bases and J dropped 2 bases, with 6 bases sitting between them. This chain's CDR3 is CASDRNTGELFF. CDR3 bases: TGTGCCAGCGACAGAAACACCGGGGAGCTGTTTTTT.

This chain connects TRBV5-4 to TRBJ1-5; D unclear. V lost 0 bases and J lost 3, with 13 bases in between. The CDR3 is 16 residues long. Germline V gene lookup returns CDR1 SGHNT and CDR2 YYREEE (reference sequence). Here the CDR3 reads CASSLAGRNPNQPQHF. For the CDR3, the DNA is TGTGCCAGCAGCTTGGCCGGCAGGAATCCCAATCAGCCCCAGCATTTT.

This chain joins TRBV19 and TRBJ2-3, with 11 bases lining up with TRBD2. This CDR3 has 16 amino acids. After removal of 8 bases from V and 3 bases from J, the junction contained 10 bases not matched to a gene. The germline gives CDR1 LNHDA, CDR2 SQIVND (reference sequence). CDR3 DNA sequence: TGTGCCAGTGGGGGCGGGACTAGCGGATTAACAGATACGCAGTATTTT. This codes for CASGGGTSGLTDTQYF.

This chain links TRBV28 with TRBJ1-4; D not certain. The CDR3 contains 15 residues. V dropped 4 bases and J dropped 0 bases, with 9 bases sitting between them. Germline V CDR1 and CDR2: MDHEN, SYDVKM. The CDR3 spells CASSSPDATNEKLFF. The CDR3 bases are TGTGCCAGCAGTTCGCCAGATGCAACTAATGAAAAACTGTTTTTT. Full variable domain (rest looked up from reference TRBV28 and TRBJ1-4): DVKVTQSSRYLVKRTGEKVFLECVQDMDHENMFWYRQDPGLGLRLIYFSYDVKMKEKGDIPEGYSVSREKKERFSLILESASTNQTSMYLCASSSPDATNEKLFFGSGTQLSVL.

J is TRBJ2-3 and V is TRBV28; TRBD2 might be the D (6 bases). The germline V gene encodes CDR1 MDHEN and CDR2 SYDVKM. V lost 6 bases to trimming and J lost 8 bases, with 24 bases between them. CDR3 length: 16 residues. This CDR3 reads CASRSTSFPSLGTQYF. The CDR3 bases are TGTGCCAGCAGATCCACTAGCTTCCCCTCCCTGGGTACGCAGTATTTT.

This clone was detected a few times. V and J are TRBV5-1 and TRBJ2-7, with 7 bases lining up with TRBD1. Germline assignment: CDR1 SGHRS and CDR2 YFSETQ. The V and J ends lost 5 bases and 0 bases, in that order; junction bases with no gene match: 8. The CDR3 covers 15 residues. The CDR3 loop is CASSSGQEFSYEQYF. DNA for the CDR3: TGCGCCAGCAGTTCCGGACAGGAATTCTCCTACGAGCAGTACTTC. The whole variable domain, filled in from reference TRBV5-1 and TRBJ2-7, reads KAGVTQTPRYLIKTRGQQVTLSCSPISGHRSVSWYQQTPGQGLQFLFEYFSETQRNKGNFPGRFSGRQFSNSRSEMNVSTLELGDSALYLCASSSGQEFSYEQYFGPGTRLTVT.

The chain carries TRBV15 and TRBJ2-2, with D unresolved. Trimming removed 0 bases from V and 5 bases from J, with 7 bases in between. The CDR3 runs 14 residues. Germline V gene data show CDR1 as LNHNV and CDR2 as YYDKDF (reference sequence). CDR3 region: CATSRDLLTGELFF. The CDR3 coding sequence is TGTGCCACCAGCAGAGATTTATTAACCGGGGAGCTGTTTTTT.

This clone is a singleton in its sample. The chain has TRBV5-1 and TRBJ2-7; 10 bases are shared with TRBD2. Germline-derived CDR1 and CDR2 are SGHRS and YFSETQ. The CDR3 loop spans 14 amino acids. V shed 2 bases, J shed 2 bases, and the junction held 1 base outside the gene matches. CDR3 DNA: TGCGCCAGCAGCTTACTAGCGGGACCCTACGAGCAGTACTTC. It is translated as CASSLLAGPYEQYF. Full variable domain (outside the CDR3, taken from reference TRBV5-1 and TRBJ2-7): KAGVTQTPRYLIKTRGQQVTLSCSPISGHRSVSWYQQTPGQGLQFLFEYFSETQRNKGNFPGRFSGRQFSNSRSEMNVSTLELGDSALYLCASSLLAGPYEQYFGPGTRLTVT.

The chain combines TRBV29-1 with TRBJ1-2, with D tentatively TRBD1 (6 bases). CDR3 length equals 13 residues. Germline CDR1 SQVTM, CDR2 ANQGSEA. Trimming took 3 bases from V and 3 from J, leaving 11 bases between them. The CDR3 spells CSVDVRGDYGYTF. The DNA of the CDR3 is TGCAGCGTTGATGTCAGGGGAGACTATGGCTACACCTTC. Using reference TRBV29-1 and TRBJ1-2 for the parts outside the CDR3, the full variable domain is SAVISQKPSRDICQRGTSLTIQCQVDSQVTMMFWYRQQPGQSLTLIATANQGSEATYESGFVIDKFPISRPNLTFSTLTVSNMSPEDSSIYLCSVDVRGDYGYTFGSGTRLTVV.

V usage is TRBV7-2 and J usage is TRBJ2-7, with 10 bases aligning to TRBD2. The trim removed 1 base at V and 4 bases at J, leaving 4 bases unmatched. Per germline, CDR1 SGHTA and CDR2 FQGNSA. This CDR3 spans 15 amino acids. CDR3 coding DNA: TGTGCCAGCAGCTTAGGGTCTAGCGGGGGATACGAGCAGTACTTC. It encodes CASSLGSSGGYEQYF.

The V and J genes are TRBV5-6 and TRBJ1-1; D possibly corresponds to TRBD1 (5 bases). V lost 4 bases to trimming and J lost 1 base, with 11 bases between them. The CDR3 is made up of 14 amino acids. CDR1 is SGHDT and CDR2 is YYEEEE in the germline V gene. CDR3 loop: CASSPPQGNTEAFF. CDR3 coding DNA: TGTGCCAGCAGCCCGCCCCAGGGGAACACTGAAGCTTTCTTT.

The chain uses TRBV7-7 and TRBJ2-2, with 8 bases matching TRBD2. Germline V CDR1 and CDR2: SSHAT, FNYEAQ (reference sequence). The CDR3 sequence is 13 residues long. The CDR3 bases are TGTGCTAGCGGGAACAGGGTATCCGGGGAGCTGTTTTTT. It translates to CASGNRVSGELFF.

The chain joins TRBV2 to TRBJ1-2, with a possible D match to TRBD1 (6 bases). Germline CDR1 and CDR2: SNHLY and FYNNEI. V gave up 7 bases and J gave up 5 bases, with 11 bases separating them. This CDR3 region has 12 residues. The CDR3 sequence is CASTDRSYGYTF. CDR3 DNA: TGTGCCAGCACGGACAGATCTTATGGCTACACCTTC.

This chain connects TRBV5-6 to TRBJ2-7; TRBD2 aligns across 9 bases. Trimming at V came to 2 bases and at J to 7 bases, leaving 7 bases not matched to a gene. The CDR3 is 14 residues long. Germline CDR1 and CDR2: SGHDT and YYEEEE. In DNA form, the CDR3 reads TGTGCCAGCAGCTTCATTAGCGGGAGCGGGGAGCAGTACTTC. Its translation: CASSFISGSGEQYF.

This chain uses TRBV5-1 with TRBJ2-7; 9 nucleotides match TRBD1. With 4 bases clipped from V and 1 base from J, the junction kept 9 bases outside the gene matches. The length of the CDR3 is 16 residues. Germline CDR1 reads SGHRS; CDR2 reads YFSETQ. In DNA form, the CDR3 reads TGCGCCAGCAGCAGGACCGGGACAGGGCAGTCCTACGAGCAGTACTTC. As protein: CASSRTGTGQSYEQYF.

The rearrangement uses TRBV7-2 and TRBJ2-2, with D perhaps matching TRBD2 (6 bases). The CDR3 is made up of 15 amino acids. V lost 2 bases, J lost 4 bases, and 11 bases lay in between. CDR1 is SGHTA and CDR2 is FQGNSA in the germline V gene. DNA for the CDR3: TGTGCCAGCAGCTTATACGGAGGGAGCACCGGGGAGCTGTTTTTT. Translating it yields CASSLYGGSTGELFF.

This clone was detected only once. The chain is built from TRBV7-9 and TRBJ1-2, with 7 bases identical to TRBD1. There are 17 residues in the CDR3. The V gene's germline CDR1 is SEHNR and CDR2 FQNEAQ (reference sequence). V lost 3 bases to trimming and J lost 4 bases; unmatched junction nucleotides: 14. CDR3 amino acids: CASSLTGPSPPAYGYTF. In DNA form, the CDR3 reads TGTGCCAGCAGCTTGACAGGGCCCTCGCCTCCCGCCTATGGCTACACCTTC.

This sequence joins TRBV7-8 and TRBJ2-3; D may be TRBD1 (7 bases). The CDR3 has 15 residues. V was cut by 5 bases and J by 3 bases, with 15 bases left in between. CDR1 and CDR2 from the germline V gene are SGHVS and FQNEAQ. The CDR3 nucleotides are TGTGCCAGCAGCGTGATCAGGGGGAGGACAGATACGCAGTATTTT. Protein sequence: CASSVIRGRTDTQYF. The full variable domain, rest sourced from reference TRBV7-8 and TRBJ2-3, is GAGVSQSPRYKVAKRGQDVALRCDPISGHVSLFWYQQALGQGPEFLTYFQNEAQLDKSGLPSDRFFAERPEGSVSTLKIQRTQQEDSAVYLCASSVIRGRTDTQYFGPGTRLTVL.

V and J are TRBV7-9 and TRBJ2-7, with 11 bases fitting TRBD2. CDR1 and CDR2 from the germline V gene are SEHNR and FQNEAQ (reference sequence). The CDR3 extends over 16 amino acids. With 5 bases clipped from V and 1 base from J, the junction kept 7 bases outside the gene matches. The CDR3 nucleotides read TGTGCCAGCAGCCTCATAGCGGGAGGGGGATCCTACGAGCAGTACTTC. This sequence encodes CASSLIAGGGSYEQYF. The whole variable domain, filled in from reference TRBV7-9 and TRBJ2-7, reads DTGVSQNPRHKITKRGQNVTFRCDPISEHNRLYWYRQTLGQGPEFLTYFQNEAQLEKSRLLSDRFSAERPKGSFSTLEIQRTEQGDSAMYLCASSLIAGGGSYEQYFGPGTRLTVT.

The CDR3 DNA sequence: TGTGCCAGCAGCTCGGTTGGGGGGATCTATGGCTACACCTTC. This sequence encodes CASSSVGGIYGYTF. The chain employs TRBV7-9 and TRBJ1-2; D might be TRBD1 (5 bases). Trimming removed 4 bases at V and 4 bases at J, with 13 bases between. CDR1 and CDR2 from the germline V gene are SEHNR and FQNEAQ (reference sequence). The CDR3 is made up of 14 amino acids.